This T cell receptor beta chain comes out of a study of cytotoxic CD8 clonotypes in ibrutinib-treated CLL. Study-level information: Outcomes included some 24 partial and 2 complete responses; after median roughly 69 months, roughly 14 stayed remitted and 12 progressed.

The intended depth for sequencing was 1 in 200,000 to 1 in 1 million T cells. Profiling relied on immunoSEQ multiplex PCR, and the TCRdb table lists in-frame clones only, not all of them. This table holds nearly 300,000 clones, roughly three quarters found once. CDR1 and CDR2 (germline): LNHDA, SQIVND (reference sequence). This CDR3 has 15 amino acids. The ends were cut back, 6 bases at V and 8 bases at J, with 19 bases in the middle. The sequence was obtained from a human donor with chronic lymphocytic leukemia. The J gene is TRBJ1-4, the V gene TRBV19; D ambiguous. Here the sequenced sample was PBMCs, taken at disease progression, from a patient treated with ibrutinib. In DNA, the CDR3 is TGTGCCAGTAGGTCCCCTATCAGGCAAGCCGAAAAACTGTTTTTT. This gives the protein CASRSPIRQAEKLFF.